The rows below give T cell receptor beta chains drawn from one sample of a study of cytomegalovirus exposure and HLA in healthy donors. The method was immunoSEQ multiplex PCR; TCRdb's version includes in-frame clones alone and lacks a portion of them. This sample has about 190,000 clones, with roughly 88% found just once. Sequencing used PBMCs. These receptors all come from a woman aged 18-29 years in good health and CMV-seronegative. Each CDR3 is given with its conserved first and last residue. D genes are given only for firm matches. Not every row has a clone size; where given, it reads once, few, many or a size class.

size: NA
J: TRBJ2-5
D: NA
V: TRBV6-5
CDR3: CASSSPRGTQYF
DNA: TGTGCCAGCAGTTCACCCAGGGGGACCCAGTACTTC

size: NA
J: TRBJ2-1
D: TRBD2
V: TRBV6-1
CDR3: CASALAGRANEQFF
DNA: TGTGCCAGCGCCCTAGCGGGGAGGGCGAATGAGCAGTTCTTC

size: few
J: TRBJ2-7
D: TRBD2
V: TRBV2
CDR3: CASLGEGRREYF
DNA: TGTGCCAGTCTGGGGGAGGGTCGGAGGGAGTACTTC

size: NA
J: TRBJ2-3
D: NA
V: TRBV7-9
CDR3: CASRTSRGFSTDTQYF
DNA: TGTGCCAGCAGGACAAGCCGGGGATTCAGCACAGATACGCAGTATTTT

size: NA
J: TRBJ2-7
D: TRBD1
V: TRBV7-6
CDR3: CASTSSTGGYEQYF
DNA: TGTGCCAGCACCTCCTCGACAGGGGGATACGAGCAGTACTTC

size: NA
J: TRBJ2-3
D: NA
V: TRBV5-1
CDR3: CASTRDLAADTQYF
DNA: TGCGCCAGCACTCGGGATTTAGCGGCGGATACGCAGTATTTT

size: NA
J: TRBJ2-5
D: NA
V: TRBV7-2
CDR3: CASSLGPTRGETQYF
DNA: TGTGCCAGCAGCTTAGGCCCGACCCGGGGGGAGACCCAGTACTTC

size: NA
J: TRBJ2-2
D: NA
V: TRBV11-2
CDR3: CASSLDSQLYTGELFF
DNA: TGTGCCAGCAGCTTAGATTCCCAACTGTACACCGGGGAGCTGTTTTTT

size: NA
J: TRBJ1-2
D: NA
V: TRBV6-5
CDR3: CASTKDLGGYGYTF
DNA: TGTGCCAGCACCAAGGATCTAGGGGGCTATGGCTACACCTTC

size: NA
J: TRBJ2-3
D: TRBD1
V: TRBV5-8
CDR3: CASSPTDRGLSTDTQYF
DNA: TGTGCCAGCAGCCCGACGGACAGGGGGCTTAGCACAGATACGCAGTATTTT